A single sample is the source of the 11 T cell receptor beta chains below, sequenced in a study of breast tumors, draining lymph nodes, adjacent tissues. Breast cancer patients provided tissue from their axillary draining lymph nodes. MiXCR was run by TCRdb on the multiplex PCR reads, yielding one entry per CDR3 protein. The sample lists 130,000 or so distinct CDR3 sequences, 21% occurring once. The sequenced material came from axillary lymph node tissue. These receptors all stem from a female donor with breast cancer. Some clones in this sample may be carry-over from other donors' samples.

This clonotype has just one count. Germline and junction disagree at one end, which may indicate a read error. The chain recombines TRBV19 with TRBJ1-3; the D gene is possibly TRBD1 (5 bases). This CDR3 has 16 residues. Germline V gives CDR1 LNHDA, CDR2 SQIVND (reference sequence). The CDR3 sequence: CATRIGDRFAGSTIYF. In DNA, the CDR3 is TGTGCCACCCGAATAGGGGACCGTTTTGCTGGAAGCACCATATATTTT.

This clonotype was seen repeatedly, ten times or more. V usage is TRBV7-2 and J usage is TRBJ2-1; 8 bases map to TRBD2. The length of the CDR3 is 14 residues. Losses at the gene ends were 4 bases for V and 15 bases for J; bases not matched to a gene: 14. The germline gives CDR1 SGHTA, CDR2 FQGNSA. The CDR3 nucleotides read TGTGCCAGCAGCTGGGGGGGACTAGTAGCGGCTTGGTTCTTC. It codes for CASSWGGLVAAWFF.

At least ten counts were recorded for this clonotype. V and J are TRBV4-1 and TRBJ2-5; D possibly corresponds to TRBD1 (6 bases). This CDR3 is built from 14 residues. From germline, CDR1 is MGHRA and CDR2 YSYEKL. V dropped 5 bases and J dropped 2 bases, with 12 bases sitting between them. CDR3 DNA sequence: TGCGCCAGCAGCGGACAGACAGGACAAGAGACCCAGTACTTC. It codes for CASSGQTGQETQYF.

This clonotype was counted a few times. The chain is built from TRBV28 and TRBJ2-1; possibly TRBD1 for D (6 bases). The germline CDR1 and CDR2 sequences are MDHEN and SYDVKM. V lost 8 bases and J lost 0, with 14 bases in between. The CDR3 loop spans 15 amino acids. The CDR3 here is CASFLDSNSYNEQFF. For the CDR3, the DNA is TGTGCCAGCTTCTTGGACAGTAACTCCTACAATGAGCAGTTCTTC.

This clonotype was seen ten or more times. V and J are TRBV2 and TRBJ2-5; a possible D gene is TRBD2 (6 bases). Germline V gene sequence: CDR1 SNHLY, CDR2 FYNNEI. Trimming pared 6 bases from V and 4 bases from J, leaving 18 bases between. The CDR3 covers 15 residues. DNA for the CDR3: TGTGCCAGCAGCTTTAGCGGCCAAACGGCAGAGACCCAGTACTTC. Protein: CASSFSGQTAETQYF.

This clonotype was seen repeatedly, ten times or more. The CDR3 DNA reads TGTGCCAGCAGGGTTGAGGATAATTCACCCCTCCACTTT. Translation gives CASRVEDNSPLHF. This chain joins TRBV5-8 and TRBJ1-6; D remains unclear. The V end lost 5 bases, the J end lost 5 bases, and 8 bases lay between the germline ends. The CDR3 spans 13 residues. Germline assignment: CDR1 SGHTS and CDR2 YDEGEE.

To note about this clonotype: Since a much larger clone is just one base distant, this may be a read error. J is TRBJ2-3 and V is TRBV19, with D possibly TRBD2 on 6 matching bases. This CDR3 is built from 16 residues. The germline gives CDR1 LNHDA, CDR2 SQIVND (reference sequence). V was shortened by 5 bases and J by 1 base, with 16 bases between the two germline ends. CDR3 DNA sequence: TGTGCCAGTAGTCCGTCTAGCGAGTGGGGCACAGATACGCAGTATTTT. It encodes CASSPSSEWGTDTQYF.

Many counts were recorded for this clonotype. The chain couples TRBV5-1 to TRBJ2-7, with 8 bases matching TRBD1. This CDR3 is built from 14 residues. Germline V gene lookup returns CDR1 SGHRS and CDR2 YFSETQ. V dropped 0 bases and J dropped 3; count of bases not matched to a gene: 2. The CDR3 bases are TGCGCCAGCAGCTTGGGGGACAGGAGCTACGAGCAGTACTTC. It translates to CASSLGDRSYEQYF.

Worth noting for this clonotype: This may be a read error, as it is one base from a much larger clone. The gene calls are TRBV30 and TRBJ2-7; D could derive from TRBD1 or TRBD2 (5 bases each). The CDR3 spans 15 residues. CDR1 and CDR2 from the germline V gene are GTSNPN and SVGIG (reference sequence). The V end was cut by 2 bases, the J end by 6 bases, with 20 bases between. The CDR3 DNA sequence: TGTGCCTGGAGTCAACAGCGGCTCAGGGTGGGCGAGCAGTACTTC. This encodes CAWSQQRLRVGEQYF. Complete variable domain (other parts from reference TRBV30 and TRBJ2-7): SQTIHQWPATLVQPVGSPLSLECTVEGTSNPNLYWYRQAAGRGLQLLFYSVGIGQISSEVPQNLSASRPQDRQFILSSKKLLLSDSGFYLCAWSQQRLRVGEQYFGPGTRLTVT.

This clonotype was picked up many times. The J gene is TRBJ1-2, the V gene TRBV5-1; 9 bases fit TRBD1. V shed 2 bases and J 3 bases; nucleotides not matched to a gene: 11. Germline CDR1 SGHRS, CDR2 YFSETQ. There are 17 residues in the CDR3. In nucleotides, the CDR3 is TGCGCCAGCAGCTTACCGAATGATGACAGGGGGGACTATGGCTACACCTTC. Its protein is CASSLPNDDRGDYGYTF.

This clonotype was observed a few times. The chain joins TRBV19 to TRBJ1-3; D unresolved. Germline V gives CDR1 LNHDA, CDR2 SQIVND (reference sequence). V lost 2 bases to trimming and J lost 0 bases, with 5 bases between them. The CDR3 contains 14 residues. CDR3 amino acids: CASSITASGNTIYF. Here the CDR3 DNA reads TGTGCCAGTAGTATAACCGCCTCTGGAAACACCATATATTTT.